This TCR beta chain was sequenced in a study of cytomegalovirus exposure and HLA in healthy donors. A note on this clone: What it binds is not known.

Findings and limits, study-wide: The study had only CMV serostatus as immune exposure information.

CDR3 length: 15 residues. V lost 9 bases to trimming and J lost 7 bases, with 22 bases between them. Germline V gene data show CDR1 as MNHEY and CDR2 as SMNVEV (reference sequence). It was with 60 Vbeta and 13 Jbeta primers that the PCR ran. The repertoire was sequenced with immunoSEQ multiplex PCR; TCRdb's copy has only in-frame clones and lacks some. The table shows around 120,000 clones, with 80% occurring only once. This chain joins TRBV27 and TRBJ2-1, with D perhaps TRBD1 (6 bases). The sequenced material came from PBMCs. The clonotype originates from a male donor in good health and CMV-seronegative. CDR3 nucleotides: TGTGCCAGTACTTGGTCGGGGCTCGACAGGAATGAGCAGTTCTTC. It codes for CASTWSGLDRNEQFF.